This section outlines one T cell receptor beta chain sequence together with its context. As yet, its antigen is unknown. V lost 6 bases to trimming and J lost 5 bases; unmatched junction nucleotides: 7. The length of the CDR3 is 14 residues. Germline loops: CDR1 SQVTM, CDR2 ANQGSEA. These data originate in a study of healthy donors' naive CD4 and CD8 T cells. About the study: Three donor age groups were sampled: 20-25, 40-50 and 60-70 years; half female.

Each TCR library used around 500 ng of total RNA and a linear amplification protocol. MiXCR, run by TCRdb on the reads, gives a single entry per CDR3 protein. This table has approximately 180,000 distinct CDR3 sequences, around 74% appearing once. Findings of the study overall: Bias from naive T cell homeostatic proliferation was not addressed.

Sequencing was carried out using naive CD4+ and CD8+ T cells sorted from blood, pooled from several donors. The chain combines TRBV29-1 with TRBJ2-7, with TRBD2 matching 13 bases. The source of this sequence is a pool of human donors in good health; the sample pools cells from several healthy donors. CDR3 sequence (DNA): TGCAGCGTCGACTCCGGGACTAGCGGGGACGAGCAGTACTTC. This encodes CSVDSGTSGDEQYF.